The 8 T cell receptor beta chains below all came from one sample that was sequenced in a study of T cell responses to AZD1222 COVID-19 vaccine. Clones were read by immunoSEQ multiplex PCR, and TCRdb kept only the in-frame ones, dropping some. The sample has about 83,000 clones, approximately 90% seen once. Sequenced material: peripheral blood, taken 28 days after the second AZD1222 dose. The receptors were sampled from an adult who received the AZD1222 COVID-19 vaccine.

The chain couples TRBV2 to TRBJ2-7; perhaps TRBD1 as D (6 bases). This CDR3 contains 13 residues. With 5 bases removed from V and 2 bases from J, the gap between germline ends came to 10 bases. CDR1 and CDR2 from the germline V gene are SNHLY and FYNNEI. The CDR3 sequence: CASSRQDPYEQYF. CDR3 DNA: TGTGCCAGCAGTCGACAGGATCCCTACGAGCAGTACTTC.

CDR3 amino acids: CASSTQGISGNTIYF. CDR3 DNA: TGTGCCAGCAGCACACAGGGGATATCTGGAAACACCATATATTTT. V and J are TRBV9 and TRBJ1-3, with 7 bases lining up with TRBD1. This CDR3 spans 15 amino acids. The germline gives CDR1 SGDLS, CDR2 YYNGEE. The V and J ends lost 4 bases and 1 base, in that order; junction bases with no gene match: 5.

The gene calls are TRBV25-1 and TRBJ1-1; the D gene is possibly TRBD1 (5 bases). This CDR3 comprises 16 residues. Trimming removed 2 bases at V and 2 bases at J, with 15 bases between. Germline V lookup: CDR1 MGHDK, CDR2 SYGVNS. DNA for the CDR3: TGTGCCAGCAGTGAACGTGCCACAGGAGCAAACACTGAAGCTTTCTTT. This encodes CASSERATGANTEAFF.

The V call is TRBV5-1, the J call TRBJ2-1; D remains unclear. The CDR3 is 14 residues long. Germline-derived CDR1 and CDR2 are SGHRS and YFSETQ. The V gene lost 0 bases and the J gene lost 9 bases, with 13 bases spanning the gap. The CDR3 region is CASSLAPTSVEQFF. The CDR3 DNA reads TGCGCCAGCAGCTTGGCCCCCACATCCGTTGAGCAGTTCTTC.

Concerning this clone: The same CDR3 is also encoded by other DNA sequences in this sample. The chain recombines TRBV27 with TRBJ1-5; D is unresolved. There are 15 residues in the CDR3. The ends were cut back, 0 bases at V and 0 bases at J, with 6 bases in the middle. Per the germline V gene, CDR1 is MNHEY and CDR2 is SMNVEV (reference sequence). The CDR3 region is CASSLSGYSNQPQHF. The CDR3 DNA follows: TGTGCCAGCAGTTTATCAGGTTATAGCAATCAGCCCCAGCATTTT.

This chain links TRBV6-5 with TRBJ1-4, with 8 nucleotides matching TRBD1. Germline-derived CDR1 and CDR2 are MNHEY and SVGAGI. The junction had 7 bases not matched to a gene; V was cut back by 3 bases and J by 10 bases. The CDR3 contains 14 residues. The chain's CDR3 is CASSYYRGNGKLFF. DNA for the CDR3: TGTGCCAGCAGTTATTACAGGGGGAACGGAAAACTGTTTTTT.

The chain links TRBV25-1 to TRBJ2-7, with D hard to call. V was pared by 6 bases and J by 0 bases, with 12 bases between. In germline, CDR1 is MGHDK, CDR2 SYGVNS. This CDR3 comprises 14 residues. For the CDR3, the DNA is TGTGCCAGCAGCCCGAACCCGTACTCCTACGAGCAGTACTTC. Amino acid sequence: CASSPNPYSYEQYF.

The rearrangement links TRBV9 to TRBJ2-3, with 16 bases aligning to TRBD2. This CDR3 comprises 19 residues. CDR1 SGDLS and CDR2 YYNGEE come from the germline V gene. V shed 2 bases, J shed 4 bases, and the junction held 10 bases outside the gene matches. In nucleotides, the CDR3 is TGTGCCAGCAGCGTGGAGGGACTAGCGGGAGGGCCGAACGCAGATACGCAGTATTTT. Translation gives CASSVEGLAGGPNADTQYF.